This is a list of T cell receptor beta chains from one sample in a study of shared clonotypes between healthy human individuals. Profiled with immunoSEQ multiplex PCR; TCRdb holds only in-frame clones, not every one. Here the sample spans about 690,000 clones, about 90% being singletons. The sample consisted of memory CD8+ T cells from PBMCs. The receptors were sampled from a man between 18 and 35 years old in good health. Some clones in this sample may be carry-over from other donors' samples. CDR3s leave out the opening cysteine and the closing phenylalanine or tryptophan. D genes are given only for firm matches.

V: TRBV27; D: -; CDR3: ASSKGSKEQF
V: TRBV21-1; D: -; CDR3: ASSKGCRKRDHQNTDTQY
V: TRBV7-9; D: -; CDR3: ASSLGPSGYT
V: TRBV9; D: TRBD1; CDR3: ASSEGQGYEQY
V: TRBV27; D: -; CDR3: ASSWGMNTEAF
V: TRBV11-2; D: -; CDR3: ASSEYGFGELF
V: TRBV4-1; D: -; CDR3: ASSQDRIDTGPRGGYT
V: TRBV19; D: -; CDR3: ASSPTGVEQY
V: TRBV11-1; D: -; CDR3: ASSQTAVEQF
V: TRBV7-9; D: TRBD1; CDR3: ASSLGQGQETQY
V: TRBV4-1; D: -; CDR3: ASSQGVVGPYEQY
V: TRBV15; D: TRBD1; CDR3: ATKDRDGSEQY
V: TRBV7-9; D: -; CDR3: ASSPPKGLGGYT
V: TRBV6-5; D: TRBD1; CDR3: ASSYSTGGHDEQY